The 4 T cell receptor beta chains given below trace back to one sample, sequenced in a study of CD8 T cells in Susac syndrome. An amount of RNA that ranged from roughly 0.45 to 1 ug was reverse transcribed with random hexamers. TCRdb fed the immunoSEQ multiplex PCR reads into MiXCR, producing one record per CDR3 protein. The sample contains 70,000 or so distinct CDR3 sequences, just under 95% of which appear only once. The sample was CD8+ T cells from PBMCs. The origin of the receptors is a human donor with multiple sclerosis.

This chain links TRBV5-4 with TRBJ1-6; the D is unclear. This CDR3 region has 14 residues. V was shortened by 4 bases and J by 9 bases, with 14 bases between the two germline ends. Germline V gene sequence: CDR1 SGHNT, CDR2 YYREEE (reference sequence). The CDR3 loop reads CASSLGISGSPLHF. For the CDR3, the DNA is TGTGCCAGCAGCCTGGGGATATCCGGTTCACCCCTCCACTTT.

The CDR3 region is CASTLPGRRTGELFF. CDR3 DNA: TGTGCCAGCACCCTACCGGGACGGAGGACCGGGGAGCTGTTTTTT. The chain combines TRBV7-8 with TRBJ2-2; either TRBD1 or TRBD2 may fit D (5 bases each). Germline loops: CDR1 SGHVS, CDR2 FQNEAQ. The CDR3 covers 15 residues. Deletions cut 7 bases from V and 5 bases from J, with 17 bases between.

This clonotype was recorded only once. The V call is TRBV5-4, the J call TRBJ2-1; D remains ambiguous. CDR1 and CDR2 (germline): SGHNT, YYREEE (reference sequence). Trimming shortened V by 9 bases and J by 0 bases, and 4 bases separated the two germline ends. There are 11 residues in the CDR3. The CDR3: CAIRSYNEQFF. CDR3 nucleotide sequence: TGTGCCATCCGCTCCTACAATGAGCAGTTCTTC.

The V and J genes are TRBV6-5 and TRBJ2-7; D perhaps matches TRBD2 (5 bases). From germline, CDR1 is MNHEY and CDR2 SVGAGI. This CDR3 contains 13 residues. V shed 3 bases and J shed 4 bases, with 10 bases lying between them. CDR3 loop: CASSYSGFYEQYF. The CDR3 DNA is TGTGCCAGCAGTTATTCGGGATTTTACGAGCAGTACTTC.